A single sample gave rise to the 8 T cell receptor beta chains below, sequenced in a study of blood T cell repertoires in COVID-19. The assay was immunoSEQ multiplex PCR, and TCRdb's table has in-frame clones only and misses some. The data contain 140,000 or so clones, around 80% of them singletons. The sample consisted of peripheral blood. The receptors were sampled from a man in his sixties with acute or convalescent COVID-19.

The gene calls are TRBV6-7 and TRBJ2-3; TRBD2 matches at 12 bases. TRBV6-7 is reported as an ORF; its role is uncertain. J gave up 1 base and V 0 bases, and 14 bases lay outside the gene matches. This CDR3 spans 21 amino acids. CDR3 bases: TGTGCCAGCAGTTACTCGATGGACCTAGCGGGAGGGTTGGGGCGCACAGATACGCAGTATTTT. It is translated as CASSYSMDLAGGLGRTDTQYF.

The CDR3 reads CASSPMKGVDYGYTF. The CDR3 region has the DNA TGCGCCAGCAGCCCCATGAAGGGGGTGGACTATGGCTACACCTTC. The chain carries TRBV5-1 and TRBJ1-2; D is perhaps TRBD1 (6 bases). V dropped 4 bases and J dropped 3 bases, with 16 bases sitting between them. The CDR3 sequence is 15 residues long. Germline CDR1 and CDR2: SGHRS and YFSETQ.

Written as DNA, the CDR3 is TGTGCCAGCAGCATGACTAGCGAGGGAACCCAGTACTTC. Its translation: CASSMTSEGTQYF. This sequence joins TRBV6-5 and TRBJ2-5; 8 bases line up with TRBD2. The CDR3 spans 13 residues. The V and J ends lost 6 bases and 8 bases, in that order; junction bases with no gene match: 8. The germline CDR1 and CDR2 sequences are MNHEY and SVGAGI.

The rearrangement links TRBV27 to TRBJ2-7; 9 bases agree with TRBD1. CDR3 length: 14 amino acids. With V trimmed by 2 bases and J by 3 bases, 2 bases remained unmatched. The V gene's germline CDR1 is MNHEY and CDR2 SMNVEV (reference sequence). This CDR3 reads CASSLQGQGYEQYF. CDR3 in DNA: TGTGCCAGCAGTTTACAGGGACAGGGCTACGAGCAGTACTTC.

The CDR3 bases are TGCGCCAGCAGCCAAGACCGGACTAGCGGGAGATACGAGCAGTACTTC. Its translation is CASSQDRTSGRYEQYF. The chain couples TRBV4-1 to TRBJ2-7; 13 nucleotides agree with TRBD2. Germline lookup yields CDR1 MGHRA and CDR2 YSYEKL. J gave up 4 bases and V 0 bases, and 3 bases lay outside the gene matches. The CDR3 length is 16 residues.

This chain joins TRBV5-6 and TRBJ1-2, with D possibly TRBD1 on 5 matching bases. The CDR3 extends over 15 amino acids. Germline CDR1 and CDR2: SGHDT and YYEEEE. The V end lost 0 bases, the J end lost 0 bases, and 9 bases lay between the germline ends. This chain's CDR3 is CASSLVARANYGYTF. DNA for the CDR3: TGTGCCAGCAGCTTGGTCGCCAGGGCTAACTATGGCTACACCTTC. Full variable domain (rest looked up from reference TRBV5-6 and TRBJ1-2): DAGVTQSPTHLIKTRGQQVTLRCSPKSGHDTVSWYQQALGQGPQFIFQYYEEEERQRGNFPDRFSGHQFPNYSSELNVNALLLGDSALYLCASSLVARANYGYTFGSGTRLTVV.

The chain carries TRBV11-2 and TRBJ2-5; no definite D call. The V and J ends lost 4 bases and 2 bases respectively, with 8 bases between them. Germline CDR1 and CDR2: SGHAT and FQNNGV. This CDR3 has 13 residues. The CDR3 here is CASSSTRQETQYF. The CDR3 DNA sequence: TGTGCCAGCAGCTCGACTCGTCAAGAGACCCAGTACTTC. The full variable domain, completed using reference TRBV11-2 and TRBJ2-5, is EAGVAQSPRYKIIEKRQSVAFWCNPISGHATLYWYQQILGQGPKLLIQFQNNGVVDDSQLPKDRFSAERLKGVDSTLKIQPAKLEDSAVYLCASSSTRQETQYFGPGTRLLVL.

The V and J genes are TRBV4-2 and TRBJ2-4; the match to TRBD2 covers 10 bases. CDR3 size: 18 residues. The trim removed 0 bases at V and 0 bases at J, leaving 5 bases unmatched. Germline V gives CDR1 LGHNA, CDR2 YNFKEQ. The CDR3 DNA reads as TGTGCCAGCAGCCAAGAGGCGACTAGCGGGTTAGCCAAAAACATTCAGTACTTC. Translated, it gives CASSQEATSGLAKNIQYF.